Below, one T cell receptor (beta chain) is given with its context. The data stem from a study of T cell changes during pregnancy in multiple sclerosis. Libraries were prepared by immunoSEQ multiplex PCR; TCRdb keeps only in-frame clonotypes and omits some of them. The sample gives under 50,000 clones, about 90% of which show up once; 20% to 30% is in the top ten. This CDR3 has 14 residues. Germline V gives CDR1 SEHNR, CDR2 FQNEAQ (reference sequence). V was shortened by 1 base and J by 9 bases, with 13 bases between the two germline ends. The J gene is TRBJ2-1, the V gene TRBV7-9, with D possibly matching TRBD2 (5 bases). This specimen consisted of CD8+ T cells from peripheral blood mononuclear cells, obtained before pregnancy. This clonotype originated in a female donor with multiple sclerosis, enrolled in a pregnancy study. CDR3 DNA sequence: TGTGCCAGCAGCTTAGAAGACTTCCGGGGTGAGCAGTTCTTC. Residues: CASSLEDFRGEQFF.